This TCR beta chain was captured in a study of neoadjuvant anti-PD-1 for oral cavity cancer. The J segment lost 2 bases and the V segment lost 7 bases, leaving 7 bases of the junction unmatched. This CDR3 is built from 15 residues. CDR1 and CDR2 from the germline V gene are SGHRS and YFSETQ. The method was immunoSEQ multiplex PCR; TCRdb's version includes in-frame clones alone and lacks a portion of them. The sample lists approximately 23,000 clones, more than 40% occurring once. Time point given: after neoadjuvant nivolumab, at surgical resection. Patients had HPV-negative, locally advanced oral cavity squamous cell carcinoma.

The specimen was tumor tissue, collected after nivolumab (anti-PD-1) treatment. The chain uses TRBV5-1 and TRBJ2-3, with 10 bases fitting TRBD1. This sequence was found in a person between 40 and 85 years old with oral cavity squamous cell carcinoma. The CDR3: CASHDGTGVTDTQYF. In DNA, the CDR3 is TGCGCCAGCCACGACGGGACAGGGGTCACAGATACGCAGTATTTT.